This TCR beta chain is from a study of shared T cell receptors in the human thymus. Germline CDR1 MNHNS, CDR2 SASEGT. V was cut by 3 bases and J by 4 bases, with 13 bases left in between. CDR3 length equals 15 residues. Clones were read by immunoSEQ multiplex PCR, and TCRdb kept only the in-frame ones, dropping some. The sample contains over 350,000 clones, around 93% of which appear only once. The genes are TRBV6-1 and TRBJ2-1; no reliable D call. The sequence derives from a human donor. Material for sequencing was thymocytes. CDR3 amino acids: CASSDRDGSYNEQFF. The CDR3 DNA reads TGTGCCAGCAGTGATCGTGATGGATCGTACAATGAGCAGTTCTTC.